This T cell receptor beta chain was obtained from a study of T cells after yellow fever vaccination. This clonotype was detected many times. Antigen: not known. General study findings and limits: The secondary T-cell response peaked on day 5, not day 15, but was weaker. Reappearance after the booster was observed for most primary-vaccination clones (roughly 97% CD4, just over 85% CD8). Contaminating bulk clonotypes could be abundant in FACS-sorted repertoires.

Generation of TCR cDNA used 5'RACE template switching (which added a universal primer site and UMIs). Using its own MiXCR run on the 5' RACE reads, TCRdb lists one record per CDR3 protein. The sample lists about 320,000 distinct CDR3 sequences, 3.5% to 4.5% seen once, with roughly a fifth in the top ten. The CDR3 covers 13 residues. Per the germline V gene, CDR1 is SGHTA and CDR2 is FQGNSA. Trimming removed 5 bases at V and 7 bases at J, with 14 bases between. This clonotype was sampled from a man aged 18 to 29 who received the YFV17D yellow fever vaccine. The sample was PBMCs, taken 15 days after the yellow fever booster vaccination. This sequence joins TRBV7-2 and TRBJ2-5, with TRBD1 as a possible D gene (5 bases). CDR3: CASSDGPQGTQYF. For the CDR3, the DNA is TGTGCCAGCAGCGACGGACCCCAGGGGACCCAGTACTTC. Combining the CDR3 with reference TRBV7-2 and TRBJ2-5 gives the whole variable domain GAGVSQSPSNKVTEKGKDVELRCDPISGHTALYWYRQSLGQGLEFLIYFQGNSAPDKSGLPSDRFSAERTGGSVSTLTIQRTQQEDSAVYLCASSDGPQGTQYFGPGTRLLVL.